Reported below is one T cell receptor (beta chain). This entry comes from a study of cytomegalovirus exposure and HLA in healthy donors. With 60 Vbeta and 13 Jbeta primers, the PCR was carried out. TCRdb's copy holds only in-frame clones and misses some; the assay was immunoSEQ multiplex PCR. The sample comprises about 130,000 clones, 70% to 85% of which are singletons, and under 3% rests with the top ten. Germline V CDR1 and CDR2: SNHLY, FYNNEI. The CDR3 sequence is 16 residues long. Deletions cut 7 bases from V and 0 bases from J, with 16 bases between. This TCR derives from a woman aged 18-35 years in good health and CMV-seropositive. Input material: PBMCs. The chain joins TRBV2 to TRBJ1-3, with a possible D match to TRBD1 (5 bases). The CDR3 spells CASNQGRAVSGNTIYF. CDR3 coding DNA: TGTGCCAGCAACCAGGGTCGGGCAGTCTCTGGAAACACCATATATTTT.